A selection of T cell receptor beta chains follows, all from one sample in a study of cytomegalovirus exposure and HLA in healthy donors. Data came from immunoSEQ multiplex PCR; TCRdb stores just in-frame clones and leaves some out. The table includes some 140,000 clones, 86% detected once. The source material was PBMCs. The receptors here all came from a human donor in good health. Both conserved end residues are part of each CDR3. Each record gives: D gene, V gene, clone size, J gene, CDR3 length, CDR3 DNA, CDR3 protein. A D gene is named only where the DNA matches it firmly. Clone sizes are given selectively: once, few, many, or a class where the clone is expanded.

TRBD1	TRBV10-3	-	TRBJ2-7	14	TGTGCCATCACCTCAGGAAGGGGGCCGGAGGAGCAGTACTTC	CAITSGRGPEEQYF
TRBD1	TRBV5-8	-	TRBJ2-7	15	TGTGCCAGCAGCTTGTGGGGACAGGGGGCCTACGAGCAGTACTTC	CASSLWGQGAYEQYF
TRBD1	TRBV19	once	TRBJ1-5	16	TGTGCCAGTAGTGCGCGGACAGGGGGGAACAATCAGCCCCAGCATTTT	CASSARTGGNNQPQHF
-	TRBV7-9	-	TRBJ2-1	14	TGTGCCAGCAGCTTACGACAGGCCGTCAATGAGCAGTTCTTC	CASSLRQAVNEQFF
-	TRBV5-6	-	TRBJ1-1	14	TGTGCCAGCAGCTTGACAGGGTCTAACACTGAAGCTTTCTTT	CASSLTGSNTEAFF
TRBD1	TRBV10-1	-	TRBJ1-2	13	TGCGCCAGCAGTGATGACAGGGACTATGGCTACACCTTC	CASSDDRDYGYTF
-	TRBV18	-	TRBJ2-5	15	TGTGCCAGCTCACCACTTGAGGGCAGGGGAGAGACCCAGTACTTC	CASSPLEGRGETQYF
-	TRBV6-5	-	TRBJ2-1	13	TGTGCCAGCAGTTTGATAGTTGGCAATGAGCAGTTCTTC	CASSLIVGNEQFF
-	TRBV6-5	once	TRBJ2-4	14	TGTGCCAGCAGCCAGACTATAGCCAAAAACATTCAGTACTTC	CASSQTIAKNIQYF
TRBD1	TRBV6-6	-	TRBJ2-1	15	TGTGCCAGCAGGGAAGGGGGCCGGTACTACAATGAGCAGTTCTTC	CASREGGRYYNEQFF
-	TRBV2	once	TRBJ1-2	14	TGTGCCAGCAGAAGGCAGACAACGGGGGATGGCTACACCTTC	CASRRQTTGDGYTF
TRBD1	TRBV27	-	TRBJ2-5	16	TGTGCCAGCAGTTTCATACTCGGGACAGCGCAAGAGACCCAGTACTTC	CASSFILGTAQETQYF
-	TRBV28	once	TRBJ1-5	14	TGTGCCAGCAGTTTTAGGGGTTTTAAGCAGCCCCAGCATTTT	CASSFRGFKQPQHF
TRBD1	TRBV7-9	-	TRBJ2-5	14	TGTGCCAGCAGCGTGACAGGGGGCCAAGAGACCCAGTACTTC	CASSVTGGQETQYF
TRBD1	TRBV27	-	TRBJ1-5	13	TGTGCCAGCAGTTCTCGGACAGGGGCGCCCCAGCATTTT	CASSSRTGAPQHF
-	TRBV30	-	TRBJ2-6	12	TGTGCCTGGATCCCTTTGTCCAACGTCCTGACTTTC	CAWIPLSNVLTF
TRBD2	TRBV11-2	-	TRBJ2-5	14	TGTGCCAGCAGCATACCGGGACTAGCGCAGACCCAGTACTTC	CASSIPGLAQTQYF
-	TRBV2	once	TRBJ2-7	15	TGTGCCAGCAGTGAAGGCCAGGGTCTCTCCTACGAGCAGTACTTC	CASSEGQGLSYEQYF
TRBD2	TRBV5-1	-	TRBJ2-1	13	TGCGCCAGCAGCTTGGAACTAGCGGACGAGCAGTTCTTC	CASSLELADEQFF
-	TRBV5-4	-	TRBJ1-1	14	TGTGCCAGCAGCTGGCGGGACGGGAACACTGAAGCTTTCTTT	CASSWRDGNTEAFF
TRBD1	TRBV18	-	TRBJ1-4	16	TGTGCCAGCTCACCAACTTTGGGACAGCAGAATGAAAAACTGTTTTTT	CASSPTLGQQNEKLFF
TRBD1	TRBV6-6	-	TRBJ2-7	15	TGTGCCAGCAGAAAGCCGGGACAGGGGGCAGGCGAGCAGTACTTC	CASRKPGQGAGEQYF
-	TRBV2	-	TRBJ2-2	15	TGTGCCAGCCGGACACACCACACGAACACCGGGGAGCTGTTTTTT	CASRTHHTNTGELFF
TRBD2	TRBV19	-	TRBJ2-1	17	TGTGCCAGTAGTATCTTCGGGAGGGTGAGCTCCTACAATGAGCAGTTCTTC	CASSIFGRVSSYNEQFF
TRBD1	TRBV4-1	-	TRBJ1-4	15	TGCGCCAGCAGCCAACCGGGACAGGGGCAAGAAAAACTGTTTTTT	CASSQPGQGQEKLFF
-	TRBV6-6	-	TRBJ1-1	10	TGTGCCAGCAGTTTCAGGGAAGCTTTCTTT	CASSFREAFF
TRBD1	TRBV19	-	TRBJ2-3	13	TGTGCCAGTAGTACGGGACAGTCAGATACGCAGTATTTT	CASSTGQSDTQYF
-	TRBV5-1	-	TRBJ1-1	15	TGCGCCAGCAGCTTTAAACAGGCCCCGAACACTGAAGCTTTCTTT	CASSFKQAPNTEAFF
-	TRBV28	-	TRBJ1-5	14	TGTGCCAGCAGTGCCAGGGTATCAAATCAGCCCCAGCATTTT	CASSARVSNQPQHF
TRBD1	TRBV7-2	-	TRBJ1-5	15	TGTGCCAGCAGCAAATCCGGGACAGACAATCAGCCCCAGCATTTT	CASSKSGTDNQPQHF
TRBD1	TRBV30	-	TRBJ2-1	20	TGTGCCTGGAGTGTCCCCCGGGACAGGGGTAAATGGAGCTCCTACAATGAGCAGTTCTTC	CAWSVPRDRGKWSSYNEQFF
TRBD2	TRBV23-1	-	TRBJ2-5	13	TGCGCCACTAGGACTAGCGGAAAGGAGACCCAGTACTTC	CATRTSGKETQYF
-	TRBV19	few	TRBJ1-3	12	TGTGCCAGCCTCGTCGGAGCCCACGCCATATATTTT	CASLVGAHAIYF
-	TRBV4-1	-	TRBJ1-4	14	TGCGCCAGCAGCCAGAAGAGTCTAGGTGAAAAACTGTTTTTT	CASSQKSLGEKLFF
-	TRBV18	-	TRBJ1-1	16	TGTGCCAGCTCACCACTGAGCACGGGGGGAGTGCTCGAAGCTTTCTTT	CASSPLSTGGVLEAFF